The source of this T cell receptor beta chain is a study of naive and memory T cell subsets. Study-level results: Naive and memory subsets had different power law exponents for TCR abundance.

From the second PCR step, alpha and beta chains were amplified apart. An equimolar mix of two oligonucleotides served as the beta constant-region primer for TRBC1 and TRBC2. Ligated cDNA was amplified by four rounds of PCR with nested alpha and beta constant-region primers and SP2. A single record per CDR3 protein comes from TCRdb applying MiXCR to the UMI-ligation and nested PCR reads. Among tens of thousands of distinct CDR3 sequences listed, 8% to 9.5% were seen once. Per the germline V gene, CDR1 is LGHNA and CDR2 is YSLEER. The CDR3 totals 16 residues. The V end was cut by 0 bases, the J end by 4 bases, with 16 bases between. This clonotype was observed at least ten times. Its specificity is unknown.

The chain links TRBV4-3 to TRBJ2-7, with D tentatively TRBD1 (5 bases). The sequence was obtained from a human donor in good health. Sequencing was performed on naive CD8+ T cells from blood. The CDR3 sequence: CASSQEIGMTAYEQYF. The CDR3 DNA is TGCGCCAGCAGCCAAGAGATCGGAATGACAGCGTACGAGCAGTACTTC.